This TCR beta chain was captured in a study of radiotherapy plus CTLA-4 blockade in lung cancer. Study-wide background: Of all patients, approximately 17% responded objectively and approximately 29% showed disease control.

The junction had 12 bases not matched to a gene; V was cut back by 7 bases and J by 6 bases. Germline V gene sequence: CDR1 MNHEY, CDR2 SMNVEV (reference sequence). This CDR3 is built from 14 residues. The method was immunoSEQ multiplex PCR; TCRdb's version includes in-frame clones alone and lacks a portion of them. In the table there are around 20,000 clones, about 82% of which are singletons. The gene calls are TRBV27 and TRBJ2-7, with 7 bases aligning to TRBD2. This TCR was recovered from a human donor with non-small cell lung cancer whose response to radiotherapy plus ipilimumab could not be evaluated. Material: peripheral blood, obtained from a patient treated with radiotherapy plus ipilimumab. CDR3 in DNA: TGTGCCAGCACCCTTGCTAGCGGAGGGAGCGAGCAGTACTTC. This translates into CASTLASGGSEQYF.